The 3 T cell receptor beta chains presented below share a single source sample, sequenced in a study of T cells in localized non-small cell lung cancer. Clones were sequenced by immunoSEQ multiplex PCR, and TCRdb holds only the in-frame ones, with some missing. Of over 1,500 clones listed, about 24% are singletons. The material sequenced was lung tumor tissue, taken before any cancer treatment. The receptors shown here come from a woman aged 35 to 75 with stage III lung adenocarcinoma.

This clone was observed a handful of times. For the CDR3, the DNA is TGTGCCAGCAGCGTCCTCGTTACCGGGGAGCTGTTTTTT. It yields the protein CASSVLVTGELFF. The chain couples TRBV9 to TRBJ2-2; D gene unclear. This CDR3 region has 13 residues. CDR1 SGDLS and CDR2 YYNGEE come from the germline V gene. With 2 bases removed from V and 5 bases from J, the gap between germline ends came to 7 bases.

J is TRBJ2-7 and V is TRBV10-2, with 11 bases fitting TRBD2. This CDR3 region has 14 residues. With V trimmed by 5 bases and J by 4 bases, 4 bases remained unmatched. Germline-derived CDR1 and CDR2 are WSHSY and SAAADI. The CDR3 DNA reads TGCGCCAGCAGTACTAGCGGGGGAGGGTACGAGCAGTACTTC. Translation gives CASSTSGGGYEQYF.

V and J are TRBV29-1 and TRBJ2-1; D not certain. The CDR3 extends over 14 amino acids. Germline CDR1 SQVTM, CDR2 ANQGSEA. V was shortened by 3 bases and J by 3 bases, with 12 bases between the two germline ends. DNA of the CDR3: TGCAGCGTTGATTCGGCGGCCTACTACAATGAGCAGTTCTTC. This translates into CSVDSAAYYNEQFF.